These T cell receptor beta chains were read from a single sample in a study of a mutant IDH1 vaccine in newly diagnosed glioma. Some clones are missing from TCRdb's copy, which holds only in-frame ones; the method was immunoSEQ multiplex PCR. This table holds about 66,000 clones, approximately 83% found once. Sequenced here: PBMCs, sampled from a glioma patient treated with radiotherapy, temozolomide or both. The receptors derive from a man aged 30 to 39 with glioma. CDR3s include the opening cysteine and the closing phenylalanine or tryptophan. D genes are given only for firm matches. The size entry is marked missing in some rows and otherwise reads once, few, many or a size class.

D	size	J	V	DNA	CDR3
TRBD1	.	TRBJ1-2	TRBV2	TGTGCCAGCAGTGAATCTGGCAGGGGGTTTAACTATGGCTACACCTTC	CASSESGRGFNYGYTF
.	once	TRBJ2-5	TRBV5-8	TGTGCCAGCAGCTTGCCGGGGGGCCGAGAGACCCAGTACTTC	CASSLPGGRETQYF
.	once	TRBJ1-1	TRBV6-6	TGTGCCAGCATAATGAACACTGAAGCTTTCTTT	CASIMNTEAFF
.	.	TRBJ2-5	TRBV5-5	TGTGCCAGCAGCTTGAGAGGTCCACGAGAGACCCAGTACTTC	CASSLRGPRETQYF
.	once	TRBJ2-7	TRBV4-1	TGCGCCAGCACATCGGGGCCTCAGGGAGAGGTTTTTGTGCAGTACTTC	CASTSGPQGEVFVQYF
.	.	TRBJ1-3	TRBV7-9	TGTGCCAGCAGCCCACAGGGCCCCCCCTCTGGAAACACCATATATTTT	CASSPQGPPSGNTIYF
.	.	TRBJ1-6	TRBV9	TGTGCCAGCAGCGTAGAGGGGGTTCTCTCCTATAATTCACCCCTCCACTTT	CASSVEGVLSYNSPLHF
.	.	TRBJ2-5	TRBV6-5	TGTGCCAGCAGTTACTCCCCCGCCCCCGAGACCCAGTACTTC	CASSYSPAPETQYF
.	.	TRBJ1-5	TRBV7-9	TGTGCCAGCAGCTATAGAGATAGCAATCAGCCCCAGCATTTT	CASSYRDSNQPQHF
.	few	TRBJ1-2	TRBV6-5	TGTGCCAGCAGTTCCGGGGGATATGGCTACACCTTC	CASSSGGYGYTF